The entry below describes one T cell receptor (beta chain). The data derive from a study of T cell responses to AZD1222 COVID-19 vaccine. Using immunoSEQ multiplex PCR, the repertoire was profiled, and TCRdb retains in-frame clones only, with some absent. The sample includes some 97,000 clones, approximately 87% seen only once; the top ten take about 3.3%. With 4 bases removed from V and 1 base from J, the gap between germline ends came to 7 bases. The CDR3 is 13 residues long. The germline V gene has CDR1 KGHSH and CDR2 LQKENI. The J gene is TRBJ1-1, the V gene TRBV18; perhaps TRBD1 as D (6 bases). The material was peripheral blood, obtained on day 0 of AZD1222 vaccination. This TCR derives from an adult in good health. The CDR3 protein is CASSQGQNTEAFF. The CDR3 bases are TGTGCCAGCTCACAGGGACAGAACACTGAAGCTTTCTTT.